These 20 T cell receptor beta chains originate from one sample sequenced in a study of CD8+CD57+ T cells in acquired aplastic anemia. CD8+CD57+ cell expansion, shown by flow cytometry, had occurred in the patients selected for sequencing. The template used for profiling TCR beta VDJ and CDR3 was genomic DNA. TCRdb reanalysed the reads using MiXCR and keeps one entry per CDR3 protein. This sample has approximately 100,000 distinct CDR3 sequences; 65% to 70% occur once, and the top ten carry more than 55%. Sequenced sample: sorted CD4+, CD8+, or CD8+CD57+ T cells (not recorded which) from PBMCs. These receptors were taken from a human donor with aplastic anemia.

The V call is TRBV7-6, the J call TRBJ1-3; tentative D call: TRBD1 (6 bases). Germline V CDR1 and CDR2: SGHVS, FNYEAQ. V lost 4 bases and J 4 bases, leaving 11 bases between the germline ends. The CDR3 runs to 14 residues. CDR3 nucleotides: TGTGCCAGCAGCTCAACAGGGCCAGGAAACACCATATATTTT. Protein sequence: CASSSTGPGNTIYF.

The chain couples TRBV5-4 to TRBJ1-3, with D possibly TRBD1 on 5 matching bases. There are 17 residues in the CDR3. V was pared by 0 bases and J by 2 bases, with 15 bases between. CDR1 and CDR2 from the germline V gene are SGHNT and YYREEE (reference sequence). The DNA of the CDR3 is TGTGCCAGCAGCTTGGAATTCGACAGTCGGACTGGAAACACCATATATTTT. Encoded protein: CASSLEFDSRTGNTIYF.

The rearrangement links TRBV13 to TRBJ2-4; D tentatively reads TRBD1 or TRBD2 (6 bases each). Germline V gives CDR1 PRHDT, CDR2 FYEKMQ (reference sequence). The CDR3 contains 15 residues. Between the trimmed V and J ends, which lost 1 base and 4 bases, there was a span of 11 bases. CDR3 loop: CASSLVGGGKNIQYF. DNA for the CDR3: TGTGCCAGCAGCTTAGTTGGAGGGGGAAAAAACATTCAGTACTTC.

This clonotype was counted between two and nine times. CDR3 sequence reads: CSAEATQGSYEQYF. DNA of the CDR3: TGCAGTGCGGAAGCAACACAGGGGTCCTACGAGCAGTACTTC. The chain links TRBV20-1 to TRBJ2-7, with 7 bases identical to TRBD1. The CDR3 covers 14 residues. Germline loops: CDR1 DFQATT, CDR2 SNEGSKA (reference sequence). V shed 6 bases, J shed 1 base, and the junction held 9 bases outside the gene matches.

V is TRBV20-1 and J is TRBJ2-7; 10 bases are shared with TRBD1. Germline assignment: CDR1 DFQATT and CDR2 SNEGSKA (reference sequence). V lost 2 bases to trimming and J lost 3 bases; unmatched junction nucleotides: 10. The CDR3 runs to 16 residues. The CDR3 region has the DNA TGCAGTGCTAGACCCCACGGGACAGGGGTAGGCTACGAGCAGTACTTC. Translating it yields CSARPHGTGVGYEQYF.

V and J are TRBV25-1 and TRBJ1-5; D is ambiguous. Germline V gene sequence: CDR1 MGHDK, CDR2 SYGVNS. This CDR3 contains 14 residues. V was cut by 2 bases and J by 4 bases, with 9 bases left in between. CDR3 loop: CASSEVQKNQPQHF. The CDR3 DNA follows: TGTGCCAGCAGTGAAGTCCAGAAGAATCAGCCCCAGCATTTT.

A word on this clonotype: The germline gene is not matched at one end of the junction; a read error may be the cause. The gene calls are TRBV20-1 and TRBJ1-4, with D possibly matching TRBD1 (6 bases). Germline CDR1 reads DFQATT; CDR2 reads SNEGSKA (reference sequence). CDR3 length: 14 residues. The CDR3 reads CSARGGETNEKLFF. In nucleotides, the CDR3 is TGCAGTGCCAGAGGGGGGGAAACTAATGAAAAACTGTTTTTT.

V and J are TRBV10-3 and TRBJ2-7; D may be TRBD1 (5 bases). The V and J ends lost 0 bases and 5 bases respectively, with 8 bases between them. From germline, CDR1 is ENHRY and CDR2 SYGVKD. This CDR3 spans 13 amino acids. The CDR3 sequence is CAISESKGNEQYF. In DNA, the CDR3 is TGTGCCATCAGTGAGTCAAAGGGGAACGAGCAGTACTTC.

This rearrangement joins TRBV15 to TRBJ2-5, with D perhaps matching TRBD1 (6 bases). Trimming removed 0 bases from V and 2 bases from J, with 10 bases in between. This CDR3 is 15 amino acids long. The germline gives CDR1 LNHNV, CDR2 YYDKDF (reference sequence). This CDR3 is CATSRDGRGQETQYF. The CDR3 DNA reads TGTGCCACCAGCAGAGATGGAAGGGGGCAAGAGACCCAGTACTTC.

This clonotype was found a few times. V is TRBV29-1 and J is TRBJ2-3; possible D gene TRBD2, 6 bases. This CDR3 region has 13 residues. The germline V and J ends were trimmed by 4 bases and 3 bases, with 11 bases remaining between them. Germline loops: CDR1 SQVTM, CDR2 ANQGSEA. Written as DNA, the CDR3 is TGCAGCGTTGCGGTGGAGGGGACAGATACGCAGTATTTT. Residues: CSVAVEGTDTQYF.

This clonotype was observed a handful of times. This sequence joins TRBV10-2 and TRBJ1-2; weak D call: TRBD1 (5 bases). The CDR3 is 16 amino acids. Trimming removed 2 bases at V and 0 bases at J, with 13 bases between. The germline V gene encodes CDR1 WSHSY and CDR2 SAAADI. The DNA of the CDR3 is TGCGCCAGCAGTGAGATTTTACAGGAACCTAACTATGGCTACACCTTC. Its protein product is CASSEILQEPNYGYTF.

In this sample, this clonotype turned up a few times. V is TRBV11-1 and J is TRBJ2-7; 7 bases are a match to TRBD1. Germline CDR1 and CDR2: SGHAT and FQDESV (reference sequence). There are 16 residues in the CDR3. V was pared by 5 bases and J by 2 bases, with 12 bases of the junction left unmatched. The CDR3 nucleotides are TGTGCCAGCAGCCCACTAGACGGGACAGCCACCTACGAGCAGTACTTC. Its translation is CASSPLDGTATYEQYF.

The rearrangement joins TRBV10-3 to TRBJ2-5; 7 bases align to TRBD1. The CDR3 extends over 14 amino acids. Germline lookup yields CDR1 ENHRY and CDR2 SYGVKD. J lost 3 bases, V lost 0 bases, and 1 base had no gene match. This chain's CDR3 is CAISESTGEETQYF. CDR3 coding DNA: TGTGCCATCAGTGAGTCAACAGGGGAAGAGACCCAGTACTTC.

This clonotype has more than one count but fewer than ten. The V and J genes are TRBV19 and TRBJ1-6; D remains unclear. From germline, CDR1 is LNHDA and CDR2 SQIVND (reference sequence). CDR3 size: 15 residues. V lost 3 bases and J 5 bases, leaving 11 bases between the germline ends. The chain's CDR3 is CASSIPNSDNSPLHF. The CDR3 nucleotides read TGTGCCAGTAGTATTCCCAACTCGGATAATTCACCCCTCCACTTT.

The chain is built from TRBV29-1 and TRBJ2-6; D gene unclear. Looked up from germline, CDR1 is SQVTM and CDR2 is ANQGSEA. The CDR3 spans 14 residues. The V end was cut by 3 bases, the J end by 2 bases, with 8 bases between. This chain's CDR3 is CSVEHSTGANVLTF. The CDR3 region has the DNA TGCAGCGTTGAGCACAGTACTGGGGCCAACGTCCTGACTTTC. Looking up the rest from reference TRBV29-1 and TRBJ2-6 gives the full variable domain: SAVISQKPSRDICQRGTSLTIQCQVDSQVTMMFWYRQQPGQSLTLIATANQGSEATYESGFVIDKFPISRPNLTFSTLTVSNMSPEDSSIYLCSVEHSTGANVLTFGAGSRLTVL.

This clonotype was seen once. This chain links TRBV19 with TRBJ1-5; no firm D call. The CDR3 is 12 residues long. The V gene's germline CDR1 is LNHDA and CDR2 SQIVND (reference sequence). With 6 bases removed from V and 3 bases from J, the gap between germline ends came to 6 bases. The CDR3 region is CASSSYNQPQHF. CDR3 nucleotides: TGTGCCAGTAGCAGTTACAATCAGCCCCAGCATTTT.

The chain employs TRBV20-1 and TRBJ2-7, with 8 bases identical to TRBD1. The CDR3 loop spans 13 amino acids. Germline lookup yields CDR1 DFQATT and CDR2 SNEGSKA (reference sequence). The V and J ends lost 6 bases and 5 bases, in that order; junction bases with no gene match: 9. The CDR3 coding sequence is TGCAGTGCGCGCCTCGGACAGGGCAACGAGCAGTACTTC. It is translated as CSARLGQGNEQYF.

The gene calls are TRBV7-2 and TRBJ1-1, with D uncertain. V was cut by 5 bases and J by 1 base, with 8 bases left in between. Germline values: CDR1 SGHTA, CDR2 FQGNSA. CDR3 length: 13 residues. The CDR3 is CASSQASNTEAFF. For the CDR3, the DNA is TGTGCCAGCAGCCAGGCGTCGAACACTGAAGCTTTCTTT.

This clonotype showed up just once. The chain joins TRBV10-2 to TRBJ1-2, with 9 bases matching TRBD1. The J segment lost 4 bases and the V segment lost 2 bases, leaving 8 bases of the junction unmatched. The germline gives CDR1 WSHSY, CDR2 SAAADI. The CDR3 covers 16 residues. The CDR3: CASSELPGTGSYGYTF. The CDR3 DNA reads as TGCGCCAGCAGTGAGCTGCCCGGGACAGGGAGCTATGGCTACACCTTC.

The chain uses TRBV20-1 and TRBJ2-3, with TRBD2 matching 9 bases. The V gene's germline CDR1 is DFQATT and CDR2 SNEGSKA (reference sequence). This CDR3 has 13 residues. Trimming cost V 3 bases and J 6 bases; bases outside gene matches: 4. The CDR3: CSASYLAGDTQYF. CDR3 nucleotide sequence: TGCAGTGCTAGTTACCTAGCGGGGGATACGCAGTATTTT.